This T cell receptor beta chain was retrieved from a study of control samples from healthy donors and cancer patients. The CDR3 is 17 amino acids. V gave up 0 bases and J gave up 6 bases; unmatched junction bases: 13. From germline, CDR1 is MGHRA and CDR2 YSYEKL. Assay used: immunoSEQ multiplex PCR; TCRdb lists only in-frame clones, some missing. Among 140,000 to 150,000 clones, 89% were seen once, and the ten largest hold around 4.9%. Sequencing was performed on blood. The source of this sequence is a young man in good health. V usage is TRBV4-1 and J usage is TRBJ2-7; the match to TRBD1 covers 8 bases. The CDR3 DNA reads TGCGCCAGCAGCCAAGAACCCCCAGGGGGCCTCGTCTCCGAGCAGTACTTC. Its protein product is CASSQEPPGGLVSEQYF.